The clone carrying this T cell receptor beta chain was recorded at least ten times. V gave up 1 base and J gave up 0 bases, with 6 bases separating them. Germline V lookup: CDR1 SQVTM, CDR2 ANQGSEA. This CDR3 is built from 13 residues. The data were taken from a study of T-cell reconstitution after alpha-beta-depleted transplantation in children. A TCRbeta library incorporating unique molecular identifiers was prepared. From the PCR reads, TCRdb called clonotypes with MiXCR, one entry per CDR3 protein. The sample has approximately 590,000 distinct CDR3 sequences; under 12% are singletons. The sequence was collected from a human donor who donated a stem cell graft to a child with acute myeloid leukemia. Sequenced material: PBMCs from the stem cell graft donor, taken from the stem cell graft. The chain employs TRBV29-1 and TRBJ2-5, with D maybe TRBD2 (6 bases). The CDR3 DNA sequence: TGCAGCGTTGAAGGGGACTACCAAGAGACCCAGTACTTC. The encoded protein is CSVEGDYQETQYF.